Listed here are 21 T cell receptor beta chains from one sample, sequenced in a study of T cells after yellow fever vaccination. Using its own MiXCR run on the 5' RACE reads, TCRdb lists one record per CDR3 protein. Among approximately 550,000 distinct CDR3 sequences listed, 13% were seen once. The sample in question was PBMCs, obtained on the day of the yellow fever booster vaccination. These receptors came from a man aged 25-45 years who received the YFV17D yellow fever vaccine.

J is TRBJ2-2 and V is TRBV2; 7 nucleotides align to TRBD2. V shed 10 bases and J 2 bases; nucleotides not matched to a gene: 1. This CDR3 region has 12 residues. CDR1 and CDR2 (germline): SNHLY, FYNNEI. The CDR3 is CATGLNTGELFF. As DNA, the CDR3 is TGTGCCACGGGACTAAACACCGGGGAGCTGTTTTTT.

This chain joins TRBV12-3 or TRBV12-4 and TRBJ1-5; 8 nucleotides match TRBD1. There are 16 residues in the CDR3. The V and J ends lost 3 bases and 5 bases, in that order; junction bases with no gene match: 9. This CDR3 reads CASSFIDRGPYQPQHF. CDR3 DNA sequence: TGTGCCAGCAGTTTTATCGACAGGGGCCCCTATCAGCCCCAGCATTTT.

This clonotype has a handful of counts. The chain joins TRBV5-5 to TRBJ2-1; TRBD1 agrees at 7 bases. From germline, CDR1 is SGHKS and CDR2 YYEKEE (reference sequence). The CDR3 runs to 15 residues. V was clipped by 3 bases and J by 8 bases; unmatched bases: 11. The chain's CDR3 is CASSWGTAHGYEQFF. The CDR3 DNA follows: TGTGCCAGCAGCTGGGGGACAGCCCACGGGTATGAGCAGTTCTTC.

This clonotype was counted a few times. The rearrangement uses TRBV20-1 and TRBJ2-3; possibly TRBD1 for D (6 bases). This CDR3 is 16 amino acids long. V shed 3 bases and J shed 6 bases, with 22 bases lying between them. Germline V CDR1 and CDR2: DFQATT, SNEGSKA (reference sequence). In nucleotides, the CDR3 is TGCAGTGCTAGGGACGGACAGTCATCCAGGCTGGATACGCAGTATTTT. Translating gives CSARDGQSSRLDTQYF.

This clonotype came up a few times. CDR3 DNA sequence: TGCGCCAGCGGACTAGCGGGAGAGGCAGATACGCAGTATTTT. As protein: CASGLAGEADTQYF. The chain employs TRBV5-1 and TRBJ2-3; 13 bases agree with TRBD2. This CDR3 region has 14 residues. J was trimmed by 4 bases and V by 7 bases; bases with no gene match: 3. Germline V CDR1 and CDR2: SGHRS, YFSETQ.

The chain has TRBV12-3 or TRBV12-4 and TRBJ1-6; D perhaps matches TRBD1 (5 bases). Trimming left V 7 bases short and J 10 bases short, with 14 bases between. The CDR3 contains 13 residues. The CDR3 sequence: CASTRDLHSPLHF. The DNA of the CDR3 is TGTGCCAGCACCCGGGACCTCCACTCACCCCTCCACTTT.

This clonotype was observed at least ten times. The V and J genes are TRBV7-2 and TRBJ2-1; D may be TRBD2 (5 bases). The V end lost 4 bases, the J end lost 12 bases, and 16 bases lay between the germline ends. CDR3 length: 13 residues. In germline, CDR1 is SGHTA, CDR2 FQGNSA. CDR3 protein: CASSSSRPRGQFF. The CDR3 DNA is TGTGCCAGCAGCTCCTCGAGACCCCGGGGGCAGTTCTTC.

This clonotype appeared a few times. The chain combines TRBV6-5 with TRBJ2-7; 7 nucleotides align to TRBD2. CDR1 is MNHEY and CDR2 is SVGAGI in the germline V gene. CDR3 length: 15 amino acids. Trimming cost V 3 bases and J 2 bases; bases outside gene matches: 7. The CDR3 loop is CASSYGLAETYEQYF. CDR3 nucleotides: TGTGCCAGCAGTTATGGTCTAGCGGAGACCTACGAGCAGTACTTC.

The chain links TRBV7-9 to TRBJ2-3; no firm D call. The V gene lost 2 bases and the J gene lost 4 bases, with 10 bases spanning the gap. The CDR3 has 14 amino acids. In germline, CDR1 is SEHNR, CDR2 FQNEAQ (reference sequence). The CDR3 nucleotides read TGTGCCAGCAGCTTAACCCTTCCCTCAGATACGCAGTATTTT. Amino acid sequence: CASSLTLPSDTQYF.

This clonotype was counted only a few times. The chain couples TRBV12-5 to TRBJ2-1; no clear D gene. Trimming removed 7 bases at V and 9 bases at J, with 16 bases between. Germline V lookup: CDR1 LGHNT, CDR2 FRNRAP. The CDR3 has 13 amino acids. The chain's CDR3 is CASASTGWVEQFF. CDR3 DNA: TGTGCTAGTGCCTCGACGGGCTGGGTTGAGCAGTTCTTC.

The chain is built from TRBV9 and TRBJ1-4; D is unresolved. In germline, CDR1 is SGDLS, CDR2 YYNGEE. With 0 bases removed from V and 8 bases from J, the gap between germline ends came to 11 bases. The CDR3 loop spans 14 amino acids. The CDR3 nucleotides read TGTGCCAGCAGCGTAGCTTTAACAGCCGAAAAACTGTTTTTT. Protein product: CASSVALTAEKLFF.

This clonotype was seen a handful of times. This chain links TRBV20-1 with TRBJ1-2; a weak D match, TRBD1 (5 bases). This CDR3 has 12 amino acids. Germline-derived CDR1 and CDR2 are DFQATT and SNEGSKA (reference sequence). With 2 bases removed from V and 4 bases from J, the gap between germline ends came to 8 bases. As DNA, the CDR3 is TGCAGTGCTAGACAGGGAGCCTATGGCTACACCTTC. Translated, it gives CSARQGAYGYTF.

CDR3 DNA: TGTGCCAGTAAGGTGGGAGCCGGGCTTATAAAAGGTGAAGCTTTCTTT. Protein sequence: CASKVGAGLIKGEAFF. J is TRBJ1-1 and V is TRBV19; D remains ambiguous. Germline V gene sequence: CDR1 LNHDA, CDR2 SQIVND (reference sequence). The CDR3 has 16 residues. Trimming shortened V by 7 bases and J by 7 bases, and 25 bases separated the two germline ends.

The table lists this clonotype with a few counts. The chain uses TRBV21-1 and TRBJ2-4. TRBV21-1 is annotated as a pseudogene. This CDR3 has 17 residues. The CDR3 DNA follows: TGTGCCAGCAGCAACATATTTGACGCTCAGTTGAGGAACATTCAGTACTTC. Protein product: CASSNIFDAQLRNIQYF.

This clonotype was seen only a few times. This rearrangement joins TRBV10-3 to TRBJ2-1; D is undetermined. The CDR3 is made up of 12 amino acids. CDR1 is ENHRY, CDR2 SYGVKD, per germline. V lost 3 bases to trimming and J lost 3 bases, with 3 bases between them. The CDR3 sequence: CAISDSYNEQFF. The CDR3 nucleotides read TGTGCCATCAGTGATAGCTACAATGAGCAGTTCTTC.

The chain uses TRBV4-3 and TRBJ2-7, with TRBD2 identical over 9 bases. The junction had 11 bases not matched to a gene; V was cut back by 1 base and J by 7 bases. In germline, CDR1 is LGHNA, CDR2 YSLEER. This CDR3 is 16 amino acids long. The CDR3 here is CASSQVASGTLGEQYF. Written as DNA, the CDR3 is TGCGCCAGCAGCCAAGTGGCTAGCGGGACGTTAGGGGAGCAGTACTTC.

This chain links TRBV7-2 with TRBJ2-1; 8 bases line up with TRBD2. CDR3 length: 15 amino acids. The germline gives CDR1 SGHTA, CDR2 FQGNSA. With V trimmed by 6 bases and J by 7 bases, 11 bases remained unmatched. The CDR3 is CASRSGGAGVNEQFF. The CDR3 DNA is TGTGCCAGCAGATCCGGGGGGGCAGGGGTGAATGAGCAGTTCTTC.

This clonotype was seen a few times. The V and J genes are TRBV12-3 or TRBV12-4 and TRBJ2-3; D ambiguous. Trimming took off 6 bases at V and 7 bases at J, with 5 bases between the two ends. CDR3 length equals 10 residues. The CDR3 DNA sequence: TGTGCCAGCAGGCTAAATACGCAGTATTTT. Translated: CASRLNTQYF.

This clonotype showed up just a few times. V gene TRBV27 combines with J gene TRBJ2-7; TRBD2 matches at 15 bases. Trimming removed 6 bases from V and 4 bases from J; junction bases left unmatched: 1. The CDR3 has 14 residues. Germline CDR1 MNHEY, CDR2 SMNVEV (reference sequence). The CDR3 DNA follows: TGTGCCAGCAGGGGACTAGCGGGGGGATACGAGCAGTACTTC. Its protein is CASRGLAGGYEQYF.

The rearrangement links TRBV5-1 to TRBJ2-3, with D hard to call. V was clipped by 4 bases and J by 0 bases, with 9 bases between them. The CDR3 sequence is 14 residues long. Looked up from germline, CDR1 is SGHRS and CDR2 is YFSETQ. The CDR3 nucleotides are TGCGCCAGCAGCACGCCTTCTAGCACAGATACGCAGTATTTT. Protein product: CASSTPSSTDTQYF.

This chain's CDR3 is CATSRVQPYQETQYF. CDR3 DNA sequence: TGTGCCACCAGCAGAGTACAGCCGTACCAAGAGACCCAGTACTTC. The rearrangement joins TRBV15 to TRBJ2-5; D is uncertain. The CDR3 spans 15 residues. The germline V gene has CDR1 LNHNV and CDR2 YYDKDF (reference sequence). V was cut by 1 base and J by 0 bases, with 9 bases left in between.